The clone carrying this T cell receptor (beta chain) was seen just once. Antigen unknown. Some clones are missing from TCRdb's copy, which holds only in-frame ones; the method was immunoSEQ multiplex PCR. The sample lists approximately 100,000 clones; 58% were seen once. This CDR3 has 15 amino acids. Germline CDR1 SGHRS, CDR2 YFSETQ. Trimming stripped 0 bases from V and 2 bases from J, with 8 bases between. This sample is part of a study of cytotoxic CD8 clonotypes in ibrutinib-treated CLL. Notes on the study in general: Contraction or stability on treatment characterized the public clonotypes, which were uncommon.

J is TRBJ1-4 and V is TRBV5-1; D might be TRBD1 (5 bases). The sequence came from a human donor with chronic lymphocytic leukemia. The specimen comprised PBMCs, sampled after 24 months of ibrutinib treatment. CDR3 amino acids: CASSLGGSTNEKLFF. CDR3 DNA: TGCGCCAGCAGCTTGGGGGGCAGCACTAATGAAAAACTGTTTTTT.